This T cell receptor beta chain appears in the sequencing data of a study of T-cell memory formation after mild COVID-19. Background on the study: The study found TCR clusters largely donor specific.

V was cut by 4 bases and J by 9 bases, with 13 bases left in between. The CDR3 consists of 12 residues. CDR1 DFQATT and CDR2 SNEGSKA come from the germline V gene (reference sequence). In this sample, this clonotype turned up a few times. Its specificity is not known. TCRdb processed the 5' RACE reads anew with MiXCR; each CDR3 protein has one entry. The table records around 250,000 distinct CDR3 sequences, 8% to 10% of them present only once. Study-level results: Second-wave clones reaching peak frequency on day 37 lacked confirmed SARS-CoV-2 specificity.

V gene TRBV20-1 combines with J gene TRBJ1-5, with D tentatively TRBD1 (5 bases). The clonotype originates from a young man who had mild COVID-19 (a few samples of this study predate the infection). Cell type and time point are not known. The specimen was PBMCs or a T cell subset sorted from them (not recorded which). The CDR3 DNA reads as TGCAGTGCTAAGAGGGGAGAGGGGCCCCAGCATTTT. Translation: CSAKRGEGPQHF.